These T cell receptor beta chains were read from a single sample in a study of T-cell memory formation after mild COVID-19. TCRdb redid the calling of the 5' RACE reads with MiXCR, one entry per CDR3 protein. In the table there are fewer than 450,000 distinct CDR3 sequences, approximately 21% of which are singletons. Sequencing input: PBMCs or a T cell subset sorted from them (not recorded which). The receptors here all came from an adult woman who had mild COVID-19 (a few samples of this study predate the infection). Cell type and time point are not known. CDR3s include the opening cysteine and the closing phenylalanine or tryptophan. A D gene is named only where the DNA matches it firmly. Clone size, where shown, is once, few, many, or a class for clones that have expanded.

cdr3_nt: TGTGCCACCAGCGTAGGACTGACGATCTCCTACGAGCAGTACTTC
cdr3_aa: CATSVGLTISYEQYF
cdr3_length: 15
v_call: TRBV15
j_call: TRBJ2-7
clone_size: few
d_call: -

cdr3_nt: TGCGCCAGCAGCGGGGGACACCGAAACAATGAGCAGTTCTTC
cdr3_aa: CASSGGHRNNEQFF
cdr3_length: 14
v_call: TRBV5-1
j_call: TRBJ2-1
clone_size: few
d_call: -

cdr3_nt: TGTGCCAGCAGCTTAAACAGGTTTGACGAGCAGTTCTTC
cdr3_aa: CASSLNRFDEQFF
cdr3_length: 13
v_call: TRBV7-3
j_call: TRBJ2-1
clone_size: few
d_call: -

cdr3_nt: TGTGCCAGCAGTTTCCCTCCATGGAATGAGCAGTTCTTC
cdr3_aa: CASSFPPWNEQFF
cdr3_length: 13
v_call: TRBV27
j_call: TRBJ2-1
clone_size: -
d_call: -

cdr3_nt: TGTGCCAGCACGGAACAGAGGAACACTGAAGCTTTCTTT
cdr3_aa: CASTEQRNTEAFF
cdr3_length: 13
v_call: TRBV12-3/TRBV12-4
j_call: TRBJ1-1
clone_size: few
d_call: -

cdr3_nt: TGCGCCAGCAGCCAAGATCAGGGCAGGAGTACGAACACTGAAGCTTTCTTT
cdr3_aa: CASSQDQGRSTNTEAFF
cdr3_length: 17
v_call: TRBV4-3
j_call: TRBJ1-1
clone_size: -
d_call: -

cdr3_nt: TGTGCCAGTAGTACAGGACAGGGAGGGACCCAGCATTTT
cdr3_aa: CASSTGQGGTQHF
cdr3_length: 13
v_call: TRBV19
j_call: TRBJ1-5
clone_size: -
d_call: TRBD1

cdr3_nt: TGTGCCAGCAGGAAAGGGGGGGGGCCTAGCTCCTACAATGAGCAGTTCTTC
cdr3_aa: CASRKGGGPSSYNEQFF
cdr3_length: 17
v_call: TRBV11-2
j_call: TRBJ2-1
clone_size: few
d_call: -

cdr3_nt: TGCAGTGCTAGAGACGGGGGGGCAAATCAGCCCCAGCATTTT
cdr3_aa: CSARDGGANQPQHF
cdr3_length: 14
v_call: TRBV20-1
j_call: TRBJ1-5
clone_size: -
d_call: -

cdr3_nt: TGTGCCAGCAGCTTTGATTATGGGACAGGTGAAGCTTTCTTT
cdr3_aa: CASSFDYGTGEAFF
cdr3_length: 14
v_call: TRBV7-9
j_call: TRBJ1-1
clone_size: -
d_call: TRBD1

cdr3_nt: TGCGCCAGCAGCCAAGTTCGGGACCCTAGCACAGATACGCAGTATTTT
cdr3_aa: CASSQVRDPSTDTQYF
cdr3_length: 16
v_call: TRBV4-3
j_call: TRBJ2-3
clone_size: -
d_call: -

cdr3_nt: TGCGCCAGCAGCTCGACTAGCGGAAAAGAGACCCAGTACTTC
cdr3_aa: CASSSTSGKETQYF
cdr3_length: 14
v_call: TRBV5-1
j_call: TRBJ2-5
clone_size: few
d_call: TRBD2

cdr3_nt: TGTGCCAGCAGCAAAGTAGGGGGAGTTCCAGATACGCAGTATTTT
cdr3_aa: CASSKVGGVPDTQYF
cdr3_length: 15
v_call: TRBV21-1
j_call: TRBJ2-3
clone_size: -
d_call: -

cdr3_nt: TGTGCCAGCAGTTACTTATCAGAGCCCAATGAGCAGTTCTTC
cdr3_aa: CASSYLSEPNEQFF
cdr3_length: 14
v_call: TRBV6-6
j_call: TRBJ2-1
clone_size: few
d_call: -

cdr3_nt: TGCAGTGCAGCCGGATCTGGAAACACCATATATTTT
cdr3_aa: CSAAGSGNTIYF
cdr3_length: 12
v_call: TRBV20-1
j_call: TRBJ1-3
clone_size: few
d_call: -

cdr3_nt: TGTGCCAGCAGACAAACGGGGGAGGCGGGAAACACTGAAGCTTTCTTT
cdr3_aa: CASRQTGEAGNTEAFF
cdr3_length: 16
v_call: TRBV12-3/TRBV12-4
j_call: TRBJ1-1
clone_size: few
d_call: -

cdr3_nt: TGCGCCAGCAGCTTGGCCGGGGCCCCCACAGATACGCAGTATTTT
cdr3_aa: CASSLAGAPTDTQYF
cdr3_length: 15
v_call: TRBV5-1
j_call: TRBJ2-3
clone_size: few
d_call: -

cdr3_nt: TGTGCCAGCAGCCCAACAGGGCCCCTAGGCACAGATACGCAGTATTTT
cdr3_aa: CASSPTGPLGTDTQYF
cdr3_length: 16
v_call: TRBV7-9
j_call: TRBJ2-3
clone_size: few
d_call: -

cdr3_nt: TGTGCCAGCAGGGGACAGGGAATTGGCAATCAGCCCCAGCATTTT
cdr3_aa: CASRGQGIGNQPQHF
cdr3_length: 15
v_call: TRBV2
j_call: TRBJ1-5
clone_size: -
d_call: TRBD1

cdr3_nt: TGTGCTAGTGGTTTGAGGCAGGGGAACACCGGGGAGCTGTTTTTT
cdr3_aa: CASGLRQGNTGELFF
cdr3_length: 15
v_call: TRBV12-5
j_call: TRBJ2-2
clone_size: -
d_call: -

cdr3_nt: TGCAGTGCTGGAAGCGGGAGGAGCACCGGGGAGCTGTTTTTT
cdr3_aa: CSAGSGRSTGELFF
cdr3_length: 14
v_call: TRBV20-1
j_call: TRBJ2-2
clone_size: few
d_call: TRBD2

cdr3_nt: TGCAGCGTTGAGGTGGGGACTAGCGGGTCATACGAGCAGTACTTC
cdr3_aa: CSVEVGTSGSYEQYF
cdr3_length: 15
v_call: TRBV29-1
j_call: TRBJ2-7
clone_size: -
d_call: TRBD2

cdr3_nt: TGTGCCTCTTCTGGAAGGAGCTCCTACGAGCAGTACTTC
cdr3_aa: CASSGRSSYEQYF
cdr3_length: 13
v_call: TRBV10-3
j_call: TRBJ2-7
clone_size: few
d_call: -

cdr3_nt: TGTGCCACCAAAGCGGGAGGGCAGGAGACCCAGTACTTC
cdr3_aa: CATKAGGQETQYF
cdr3_length: 13
v_call: TRBV2
j_call: TRBJ2-5
clone_size: -
d_call: TRBD2

cdr3_nt: TGCAGCGTTGAAACCCCGGGACGAGATACGCAGTATTTT
cdr3_aa: CSVETPGRDTQYF
cdr3_length: 13
v_call: TRBV29-1
j_call: TRBJ2-3
clone_size: -
d_call: -

cdr3_nt: TGTGCCAGCAGTAAAGAGACCGGACCGAACACTGAAGCTTTCTTT
cdr3_aa: CASSKETGPNTEAFF
cdr3_length: 15
v_call: TRBV6-1
j_call: TRBJ1-1
clone_size: few
d_call: -

cdr3_nt: TGCAGTGCTAGAGAATCCTTGGTTTGGACGGATGAAAAACTGTTTTTT
cdr3_aa: CSARESLVWTDEKLFF
cdr3_length: 16
v_call: TRBV20-1
j_call: TRBJ1-4
clone_size: few
d_call: -

cdr3_nt: TGTGCCTGGAGGGGCGCGGGGGACGAGCAGTTCTTC
cdr3_aa: CAWRGAGDEQFF
cdr3_length: 12
v_call: TRBV30
j_call: TRBJ2-1
clone_size: many
d_call: TRBD2

cdr3_nt: TGCAGCGCTCAGGGAGTAGGCAATGAAAAACTGTTTTTT
cdr3_aa: CSAQGVGNEKLFF
cdr3_length: 13
v_call: TRBV29-1
j_call: TRBJ1-4
clone_size: -
d_call: -

cdr3_nt: TGCGCCAGCAGCCAAGTCGAGGACAGGCGAACCTACGAGCAGTACTTC
cdr3_aa: CASSQVEDRRTYEQYF
cdr3_length: 16
v_call: TRBV4-1
j_call: TRBJ2-7
clone_size: -
d_call: TRBD1

cdr3_nt: TGCGCCAGCAGCCAAGATAAACCAGATACGCAGTATTTT
cdr3_aa: CASSQDKPDTQYF
cdr3_length: 13
v_call: TRBV4-3
j_call: TRBJ2-3
clone_size: many
d_call: -

cdr3_nt: TGTGCCTGGCTTAGCGGGGCAAACACCGGGGAGCTGTTTTTT
cdr3_aa: CAWLSGANTGELFF
cdr3_length: 14
v_call: TRBV30
j_call: TRBJ2-2
clone_size: -
d_call: TRBD2